This record covers a single T cell receptor beta chain. The sample is drawn from a study of blood T cell repertoires in COVID-19. About the research overall: Acute and convalescent COVID-19 samples came from the United States, Italy and Spain. From T cells, B-cell-depleted T cells, or PBMCs came the material, which was cDNA or gDNA.

The CDR3 covers 15 residues. Germline CDR1 is LGHNA and CDR2 is YNFKEQ. Germline trimming cut 4 bases from V and 2 bases from J; bases unmatched to any gene: 7. Original processing notes: Amplification from reference gene primers served as the basis for estimated nucleated cell counts. The repertoire was sequenced with immunoSEQ multiplex PCR; TCRdb's copy has only in-frame clones and lacks some. The V and J calls and clone size come from that table; D and trimming were worked out from the DNA. The sample includes around 150,000 clones, 65% to 85% of them seen just once. This rearrangement joins TRBV4-2 to TRBJ1-2, with 7 nucleotides matching TRBD1. The specimen was peripheral blood. This receptor was taken from a woman of 80 years or more with active or convalescent COVID-19. The CDR3 DNA follows: TGTGCCAGCAGCCCCGGACAGGATAGGAACTATGGCTACACCTTC. It specifies CASSPGQDRNYGYTF.